A selection of T cell receptor beta chains follows, all from one sample in a study of T cell responses to AZD1222 COVID-19 vaccine. TCRdb keeps only in-frame clones here, not all; method: immunoSEQ multiplex PCR. The sample contains 150,000 to 200,000 clones, 88% of which appear only once. The sequencing here drew on peripheral blood, taken 28 days after the second AZD1222 dose. The receptors come from an adult who received the AZD1222 COVID-19 vaccine. The CDR3 runs from the conserved cysteine through the conserved F or W. A D gene is named only where the DNA matches it firmly. The size of a clone is reported for some rows only, either as once, few or many, or as a class for expanded clones.

V	D	J	size	DNA	CDR3
TRBV30	.	TRBJ2-2	.	TGTGCCTGGAGTTTTAGGAACACCGGGGAGCTGTTTTTT	CAWSFRNTGELFF
TRBV7-3	.	TRBJ2-3	.	TGTGCCAGCAGCCCTAGGGGCAGAACTAGCACAGATACGCAGTATTTT	CASSPRGRTSTDTQYF
TRBV5-1	TRBD1	TRBJ2-3	.	TGCGCCAGCAGCGTGACAGGGGATAACACAGATACGCAGTATTTT	CASSVTGDNTDTQYF
TRBV6-4	.	TRBJ1-1	.	TGTGCCAGCAGTGCGTCAGTGAACACTGAAGCTTTCTTT	CASSASVNTEAFF
TRBV30	TRBD1	TRBJ2-2	once	TGTGCCTGGGCTAAAGGACAGGAAGGGGTCGGGGAGCTGTTTTTT	CAWAKGQEGVGELFF
TRBV6-2/TRBV6-3	TRBD1	TRBJ2-3	.	TGTGCCAGCAGTTACTCGAGCAGGGGGCGGACAGATACGCAGTATTTT	CASSYSSRGRTDTQYF
TRBV30	.	TRBJ2-2	.	TGTGCCTGGAACGTCGCCTTCACCGGGGAGCTGTTTTTT	CAWNVAFTGELFF
TRBV9	.	TRBJ2-3	.	TGTGCCAGCAGCGTAGTAGGGGAGGTCACAGATACGCAGTATTTT	CASSVVGEVTDTQYF
TRBV5-1	TRBD1	TRBJ2-1	.	TGCGCCAGCAGCTTCGGGGACAGGGACATTCACAATGAGCAGTTCTTC	CASSFGDRDIHNEQFF
TRBV30	.	TRBJ2-7	.	TGTGCCTGGAGTGGCCAGGGGTATCGGGAGCAGTACTTC	CAWSGQGYREQYF
TRBV5-1	.	TRBJ1-2	.	TGCGCCAGCAGCCGGGACCGAGAGTTTTATGGCTACACCTTC	CASSRDREFYGYTF
TRBV7-3	.	TRBJ1-2	.	TGTGCCAGCAGCCCAAACGGGGGGGCTAACTATGGCTACACCTTC	CASSPNGGANYGYTF
TRBV11-2	.	TRBJ1-6	.	TGTGCCAGCAGAAGCAGAGACCGATATTCACCCCTCCACTTT	CASRSRDRYSPLHF
TRBV20-1	.	TRBJ1-2	.	TGCAGTGCTAGATCTCCGGGTTTTTTTACCTTC	CSARSPGFFTF
TRBV6-1	.	TRBJ1-1	.	TGTGCCAGCAGTGTAATACCGCTAGAGGAGAACACTGAAGCTTTCTTT	CASSVIPLEENTEAFF
TRBV28	.	TRBJ2-1	.	TGTGCCAGCAGTTTATATAATAGGGGAACGGAAAACAATGAGCAGTTCTTC	CASSLYNRGTENNEQFF
TRBV7-2	.	TRBJ2-1	.	TGTGCCAGCAGCTTACTTGCTGGGAATGAGCAGTTCTTC	CASSLLAGNEQFF
TRBV7-8	TRBD1	TRBJ1-4	.	TGTGCCAGCAGCAGAACAGGGGCCGAGGAAAAACTGTTTTTT	CASSRTGAEEKLFF
TRBV7-9	.	TRBJ1-1	.	TGTGCCAGCAGCGTGAGGCAGGTGAACACTGAAGCTTTCTTT	CASSVRQVNTEAFF